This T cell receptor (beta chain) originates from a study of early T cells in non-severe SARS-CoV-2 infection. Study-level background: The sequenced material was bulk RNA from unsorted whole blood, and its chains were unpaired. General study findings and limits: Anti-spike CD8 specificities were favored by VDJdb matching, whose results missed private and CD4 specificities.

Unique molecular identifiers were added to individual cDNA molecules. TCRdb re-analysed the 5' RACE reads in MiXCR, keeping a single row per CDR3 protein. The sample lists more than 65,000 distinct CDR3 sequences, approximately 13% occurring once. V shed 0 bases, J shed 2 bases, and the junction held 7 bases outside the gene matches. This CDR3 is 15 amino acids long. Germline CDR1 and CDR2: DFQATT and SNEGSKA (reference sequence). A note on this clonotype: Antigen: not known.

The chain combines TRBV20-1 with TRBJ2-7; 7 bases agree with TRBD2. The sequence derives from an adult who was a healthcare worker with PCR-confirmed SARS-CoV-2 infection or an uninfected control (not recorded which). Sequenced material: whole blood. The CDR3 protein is CSARDPGLSPYEQYF. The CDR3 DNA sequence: TGCAGTGCTAGAGACCCGGGACTATCCCCCTACGAGCAGTACTTC.